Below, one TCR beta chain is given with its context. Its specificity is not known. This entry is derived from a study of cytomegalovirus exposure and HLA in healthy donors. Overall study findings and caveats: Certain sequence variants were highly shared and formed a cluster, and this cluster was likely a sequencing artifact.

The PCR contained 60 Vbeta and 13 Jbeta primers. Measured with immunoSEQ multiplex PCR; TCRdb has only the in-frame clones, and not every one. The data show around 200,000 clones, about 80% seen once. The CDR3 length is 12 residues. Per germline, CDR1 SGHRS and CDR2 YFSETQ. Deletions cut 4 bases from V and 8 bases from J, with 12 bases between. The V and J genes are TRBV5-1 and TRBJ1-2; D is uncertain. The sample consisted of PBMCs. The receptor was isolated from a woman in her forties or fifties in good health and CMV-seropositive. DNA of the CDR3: TGCGCCAGCAGCCAAGAACGGTACGGCTACACCTTC. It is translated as CASSQERYGYTF. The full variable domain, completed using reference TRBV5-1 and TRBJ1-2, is KAGVTQTPRYLIKTRGQQVTLSCSPISGHRSVSWYQQTPGQGLQFLFEYFSETQRNKGNFPGRFSGRQFSNSRSEMNVSTLELGDSALYLCASSQERYGYTFGSGTRLTVV.